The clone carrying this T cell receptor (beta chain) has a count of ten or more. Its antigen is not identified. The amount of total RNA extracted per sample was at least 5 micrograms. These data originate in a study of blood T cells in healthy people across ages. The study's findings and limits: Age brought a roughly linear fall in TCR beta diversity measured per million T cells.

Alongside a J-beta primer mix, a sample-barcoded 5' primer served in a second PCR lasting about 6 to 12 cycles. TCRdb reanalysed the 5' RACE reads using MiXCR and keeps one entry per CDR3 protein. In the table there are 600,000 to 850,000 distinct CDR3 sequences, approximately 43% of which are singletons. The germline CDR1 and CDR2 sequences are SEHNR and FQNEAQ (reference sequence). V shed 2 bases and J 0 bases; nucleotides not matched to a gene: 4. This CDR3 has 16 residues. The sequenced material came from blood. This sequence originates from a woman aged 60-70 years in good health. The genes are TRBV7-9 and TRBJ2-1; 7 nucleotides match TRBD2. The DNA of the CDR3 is TGTGCCAGCAGCTTATACGGGACTAACTCCTACAATGAGCAGTTCTTC. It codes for CASSLYGTNSYNEQFF.